One T cell receptor (beta chain) is described in this entry. Its antigen is unknown. Nothing much larger sits one base from this clone, and base qualities are not available. The germline V gene yields MNHEY for CDR1 and SVGAGI for CDR2. Between the V and J ends, shortened by 2 bases and 7 bases respectively, the junction contains 20 bases. From the cysteine through the phenylalanine, the CDR3 covers 17 amino acids. The DNA shown is the 51-base CDR3, in frame from base 1. The data were obtained in a study of response to subunit inactivated influenza vaccine (dated by TCRdb to 2016 to 2019). For context, the study as a whole: Deep quantitative T cell receptor repertoire profiling was used in the study to track responses to a trivalent subunit inactivated influenza vaccine.

Libraries were made using RT-PCR. These reads were obtained on an Illumina HiSeq 2500. Clones were called with MiXCR by TCRdb after fastp trimmed the public reads at Q25, and only in-frame beta chains were retained. Entries are consolidated by CDR3 protein sequence, retaining the most common genes and DNA. In all, the sample holds around 570,000 distinct CDR3 sequences, and less than 8% of those were seen once. The ten largest clones capture around 13% of the sample. Findings and caveats that apply to the study as a whole: The authors proposed that each seasonal influenza vaccination may bring in only a limited number of new T cells.

This TCR came from a man between 50 and 69 years old who received an inactivated influenza vaccine. Donor details come from another sample of the same person, matched by shared clones. Sample: PBMCs from blood, taken around 25 months after vaccination. The chain uses TRBV6-5 and TRBJ1-4; the D segment could be TRBD1, given 5 matching bases. The CDR3 is CASSYSWDPRSGEKLFF. The DNA is as follows: TGTGCCAGCAGTTACAGTTGGGACCCCCGGAGCGGTGAAAAACTGTTTTTT.